This TCR beta chain was recorded in a study of shared clonotypes between healthy human individuals. The protocol was immunoSEQ multiplex PCR, while the TCRdb copy is restricted to in-frame clones and leaves out a portion. The sample lists about 710,000 clones, 72% occurring once. The CDR3 runs 17 residues. Looked up from germline, CDR1 is SGHTA and CDR2 is FQGNSA. Germline trimming cut 4 bases from V and 9 bases from J; bases unmatched to any gene: 15. This TCR was recovered from a young woman in good health. Sequenced: memory CD4+ T cells sorted from blood. Noted subset: CD45RA-negative fraction. V gene TRBV7-2 combines with J gene TRBJ2-1, with 10 positions matching TRBD2. In DNA, the CDR3 is TGTGCCAGCAGCTCCCAATACCTAGCGGGAGATTCCGCTGAGCAGTTCTTC. It is translated as CASSSQYLAGDSAEQFF.